This T cell receptor (beta chain) was captured in a study of tumor and adjacent non-tumor tissue in lung cancer. A modified ARM-PCR protocol with three rounds of nested PCR amplified TCRbeta. One entry per CDR3 protein, called by TCRdb with MiXCR from the multiplex PCR reads. This sample carries more than 95,000 distinct CDR3 sequences, over 65% of them seen once, and the ten largest clones take roughly 13%. The template was RNA from unsorted bulk tissue. This CDR3 region has 14 residues. Trimming left V 5 bases short and J 1 base short, with 11 bases between. The receptor comes from a man aged 25 to 40 with non-small cell lung cancer. The V call is TRBV12-3 or TRBV12-4, the J call TRBJ2-5; no clear D gene. The specimen sequenced was lung tumor tissue. The DNA of the CDR3 is TGTGCCAGCAGTCCACAGAAGACCCAAGAGACCCAGTACTTC. Translation: CASSPQKTQETQYF.